The 31 T cell receptor beta chains listed next were all sequenced from one sample in a study of T-cell memory formation after mild COVID-19. In TCRdb, the 5' RACE reads were re-called with MiXCR into one record per CDR3 protein. The sample records roughly 100,000 distinct CDR3 sequences, approximately 13% being singletons. What was sequenced was PBMCs or a T cell subset sorted from them (not recorded which). Every receptor here comes from an adult woman who had mild COVID-19 (a few samples of this study predate the infection). Cell type and time point are not known.

This clonotype was detected many times. The chain is built from TRBV29-1 and TRBJ2-5; D gene uncertain. CDR1 SQVTM and CDR2 ANQGSEA come from the germline V gene. CDR3 size: 14 residues. The V and J ends lost 6 bases and 1 base respectively, with 15 bases between them. In nucleotides, the CDR3 is TGCAGCGTCATCGCTCAGGACCTCCAAGAGACCCAGTACTTC. Protein product: CSVIAQDLQETQYF.

The CDR3 DNA sequence: TGCAGCGTTGAACAGGAAACTAACTATGGCTACACCTTC. The encoded protein is CSVEQETNYGYTF. This chain joins TRBV29-1 and TRBJ1-2; D uncertain. This CDR3 spans 13 amino acids. Germline CDR1 SQVTM, CDR2 ANQGSEA. The V gene lost 2 bases and the J gene lost 0 bases, with 7 bases spanning the gap.

The V call is TRBV6-6, the J call TRBJ2-7, with TRBD2 as a possible D gene (5 bases). This CDR3 region has 13 residues. The germline V gene has CDR1 MNHNY and CDR2 SVGAGI (reference sequence). V lost 0 bases, J lost 5 bases, and 8 bases lay in between. CDR3: CASSYSGVNEQYF. DNA of the CDR3: TGTGCCAGCAGTTACTCGGGAGTAAACGAGCAGTACTTC.

This clonotype came up many times. J is TRBJ2-7 and V is TRBV7-8; no clear D. The V gene lost 1 base and the J gene lost 3 bases, with 1 base spanning the gap. The CDR3 loop spans 11 amino acids. CDR1 is SGHVS and CDR2 is FQNEAQ in the germline V gene. The CDR3 region has the DNA TGTGCCAGCAGCTTAGACTACGAGCAGTACTTC. It is translated as CASSLDYEQYF.

This clonotype was seen a few times. The V call is TRBV27, the J call TRBJ2-7; 9 bases line up with TRBD1. Germline V CDR1 and CDR2: MNHEY, SMNVEV (reference sequence). CDR3 length equals 13 residues. The junction had 4 bases not matched to a gene; V was cut back by 3 bases and J by 7 bases. CDR3 nucleotides: TGTGCCAGCAGTTTTCAGACAGGGGGTGAGCAGTACTTC. This translates into CASSFQTGGEQYF.

The chain is built from TRBV2 and TRBJ1-1; D remains ambiguous. CDR3 size: 13 residues. The ends were cut back, 3 bases at V and 2 bases at J, with 7 bases in the middle. Germline loops: CDR1 SNHLY, CDR2 FYNNEI. The CDR3 loop is CASSDADNTEAFF. The CDR3 DNA reads TGTGCCAGCAGTGATGCCGATAACACTGAAGCTTTCTTT. The full variable domain, its missing parts supplied by reference TRBV2 and TRBJ1-1, is EPEVTQTPSHQVTQMGQEVILRCVPISNHLYFYWYRQILGQKVEFLVSFYNNEISEKSEIFDDQFSVERPDGSNFTLKIRSTKLEDSAMYFCASSDADNTEAFFGQGTRLTVV.

The gene calls are TRBV7-3 and TRBJ1-6, with a tentative D call TRBD1 (5 bases). Trimming left V 4 bases short and J 8 bases short, with 9 bases between. CDR3 length equals 13 residues. Germline assignment: CDR1 SGHTA and CDR2 FQGTGA. The CDR3 bases are TGTGCCAGCAGCTCCGACAGTTATTCACCCCTCCACTTT. It translates to CASSSDSYSPLHF.

This clonotype was seen a few times. This sequence joins TRBV20-1 and TRBJ2-7; 7 bases map to TRBD1. The germline V gene has CDR1 DFQATT and CDR2 SNEGSKA (reference sequence). Unmatched junction bases numbered 8, after V lost 0 bases and J lost 0 bases. This CDR3 has 16 amino acids. The CDR3 protein is CSARDSTGAVSYEQYF. The DNA for the CDR3 is TGCAGTGCTAGAGATTCAACAGGGGCCGTCTCCTACGAGCAGTACTTC.

This clonotype has more than one count but fewer than ten. The CDR3 bases are TGTGCCAGCAGCGTGTTGGGTAGTGAGCAGTTCTTC. Its protein product is CASSVLGSEQFF. The J gene is TRBJ2-1, the V gene TRBV9; D gene unclear. Germline CDR1 SGDLS, CDR2 YYNGEE. With 2 bases removed from V and 9 bases from J, the gap between germline ends came to 9 bases. The CDR3 loop spans 12 amino acids.

The chain links TRBV4-2 to TRBJ1-2; D not resolved. This CDR3 has 14 residues. The germline V gene has CDR1 LGHNA and CDR2 YNFKEQ. Trimming left V 1 base short and J 7 bases short, with 13 bases between. The CDR3 sequence is CASSQAQDLSGYTF. CDR3 DNA sequence: TGTGCCAGCAGCCAAGCCCAGGACCTATCTGGCTACACCTTC.

The CDR3 DNA sequence: TGCAGTGCTAGAGATCTGGGTTCCCAGCCCCAGCATTTT. This encodes CSARDLGSQPQHF. The chain is built from TRBV20-1 and TRBJ1-5; D is ambiguous. Looked up from germline, CDR1 is DFQATT and CDR2 is SNEGSKA (reference sequence). V lost 0 bases and J 7 bases, leaving 10 bases between the germline ends. The CDR3 loop spans 13 amino acids.

The gene calls are TRBV7-9 and TRBJ2-3; no definite D call. There are 17 residues in the CDR3. CDR1 and CDR2 (germline): SEHNR, FQNEAQ (reference sequence). Deletions cut 3 bases from V and 1 base from J, with 17 bases between. The CDR3 coding sequence is TGTGCCAGCAGCTTTCCCTCGAGCTGGGATCGCACAGATACGCAGTATTTT. Translating it yields CASSFPSSWDRTDTQYF.

This clonotype turned up a few times. The V and J genes are TRBV7-9 and TRBJ2-3, with 8 nucleotides matching TRBD1. Germline V gene sequence: CDR1 SEHNR, CDR2 FQNEAQ (reference sequence). This CDR3 is 15 amino acids long. V shed 7 bases, J shed 0 bases, and the junction held 6 bases outside the gene matches. CDR3 loop: CASITGGLSTDTQYF. The CDR3 DNA is TGTGCCAGCATCACAGGGGGTTTGAGCACAGATACGCAGTATTTT.

The chain is built from TRBV11-2 and TRBJ2-7; 9 bases map to TRBD2. V dropped 1 base and J dropped 4; count of bases not matched to a gene: 2. CDR3 length equals 14 residues. In germline, CDR1 is SGHAT, CDR2 FQNNGV. CDR3 region: CASSLGGLAYEQYF. The CDR3, as DNA: TGTGCCAGCAGCTTAGGGGGACTAGCTTACGAGCAGTACTTC.

The table lists this clonotype with many counts. The rearrangement uses TRBV12-3 or TRBV12-4 and TRBJ2-3; no clear D gene. The CDR3 is 12 residues long. V gave up 8 bases and J gave up 1 base, with 7 bases separating them. The CDR3 region is CASFDGTDTQYF. In DNA, the CDR3 is TGTGCCAGCTTCGACGGCACAGATACGCAGTATTTT.

The table lists this clonotype with a few counts. V usage is TRBV7-2 and J usage is TRBJ2-2; 8 positions agree with TRBD1. V was pared by 5 bases and J by 6 bases, with 11 bases of the junction left unmatched. CDR3 size: 16 residues. CDR1 is SGHTA, CDR2 FQGNSA, per germline. The DNA for the CDR3 is TGTGCCAGCAGCCCTGGACAGGGAAGGTTCGCCGGGGAGCTGTTTTTT. Its protein product is CASSPGQGRFAGELFF. The variable domain in full, completed from reference TRBV7-2 and TRBJ2-2, reads GAGVSQSPSNKVTEKGKDVELRCDPISGHTALYWYRQSLGQGLEFLIYFQGNSAPDKSGLPSDRFSAERTGGSVSTLTIQRTQQEDSAVYLCASSPGQGRFAGELFFGEGSRLTVL.

The gene calls are TRBV6-5 and TRBJ2-2; possible D gene TRBD2, 6 bases. Germline V gene data show CDR1 as MNHEY and CDR2 as SVGAGI. The CDR3 spans 14 residues. V was trimmed by 2 bases and J by 6 bases, leaving 10 bases between them. Here the CDR3 DNA reads TGTGCCAGCAGTTACACGGCGGGGCCCGGGGAGCTGTTTTTT. Protein: CASSYTAGPGELFF.

The V and J genes are TRBV2 and TRBJ2-5, with D perhaps matching TRBD2 (6 bases). Per the germline V gene, CDR1 is SNHLY and CDR2 is FYNNEI. V was shortened by 5 bases and J by 2 bases, with 21 bases between the two germline ends. CDR3 length: 17 amino acids. The CDR3 protein is CASSKPLAGIFQETQYF. CDR3 DNA sequence: TGTGCCAGCAGTAAACCTCTGGCGGGGATATTTCAAGAGACCCAGTACTTC.

J is TRBJ2-1 and V is TRBV7-9; TRBD2 aligns across 11 bases. Losses at the gene ends were 4 bases for V and 8 bases for J; bases not matched to a gene: 4. This CDR3 is 14 amino acids long. Germline V CDR1 and CDR2: SEHNR, FQNEAQ (reference sequence). The chain's CDR3 is CASSSSTSGDEQFF. CDR3 sequence (DNA): TGTGCCAGCAGCTCATCGACTAGCGGGGATGAGCAGTTCTTC. The variable domain in full, with the rest retrieved from reference TRBV7-9 and TRBJ2-1, is DTGVSQNPRHKITKRGQNVTFRCDPISEHNRLYWYRQTLGQGPEFLTYFQNEAQLEKSRLLSDRFSAERPKGSFSTLEIQRTEQGDSAMYLCASSSSTSGDEQFFGPGTRLTVL.

The chain combines TRBV5-1 with TRBJ2-2; D is unresolved. The CDR3 consists of 12 residues. Trimming took off 0 bases at V and 7 bases at J, with 4 bases between the two ends. Per the germline V gene, CDR1 is SGHRS and CDR2 is YFSETQ. CDR3 amino acids: CASSLGVGELFF. In DNA, the CDR3 is TGCGCCAGCAGCTTGGGGGTCGGGGAGCTGTTTTTT.

The chain joins TRBV12-3 or TRBV12-4 to TRBJ1-4; D possibly corresponds to TRBD1 (6 bases). The CDR3 has 17 residues. V dropped 5 bases and J dropped 1 base, with 17 bases sitting between them. CDR3: CASSRGNTGRTNEKLFF. CDR3 bases: TGTGCCAGCAGTCGGGGAAACACAGGGAGAACTAATGAAAAACTGTTTTTT.

This clonotype was observed a few times. The CDR3 loop reads CASSLVQGAYNEQFF. The CDR3, as DNA: TGTGCCAGCAGCTTAGTGCAGGGGGCCTACAATGAGCAGTTCTTC. This chain links TRBV7-3 with TRBJ2-1, with 7 bases lining up with TRBD1. Looked up from germline, CDR1 is SGHTA and CDR2 is FQGTGA. V lost 2 bases, J lost 2 bases, and 3 bases stayed unmatched. This CDR3 contains 15 residues.

The genes are TRBV7-6 and TRBJ2-2; D is uncertain. This CDR3 is built from 18 residues. In germline, CDR1 is SGHVS, CDR2 FNYEAQ. Trimming removed 1 base at V and 1 base at J, with 16 bases between. The CDR3 region has the DNA TGTGCCAGCAGCTTAGAGGGTTGGGGAATTCGGAACACCGGGGAGCTGTTTTTT. Its translation is CASSLEGWGIRNTGELFF.

Only a few counts were recorded for this clonotype. The V call is TRBV5-5, the J call TRBJ2-1; TRBD1 or TRBD2 may be the D gene (5 bases each). Per germline, CDR1 SGHKS and CDR2 YYEKEE (reference sequence). Trimming shortened V by 3 bases and J by 7 bases, and 11 bases separated the two germline ends. This CDR3 is 13 amino acids long. The chain's CDR3 is CASSWDGSNEQFF. In DNA form, the CDR3 reads TGTGCCAGCAGCTGGGACGGTTCAAATGAGCAGTTCTTC.

The CDR3 is CASSLWLQDNYGYTF. CDR3 coding DNA: TGTGCCAGCAGTTTATGGTTACAGGACAACTATGGCTACACCTTC. V usage is TRBV12-3 or TRBV12-4 and J usage is TRBJ1-2, with D possibly TRBD1 on 5 matching bases. V lost 2 bases, J lost 2 bases, and 12 bases lay in between. There are 15 residues in the CDR3.

The V gene is TRBV20-1, the J gene TRBJ2-1, with D uncertain. Trimming took off 1 base at V and 0 bases at J, with 13 bases between the two ends. The length of the CDR3 is 16 residues. The germline V gene has CDR1 DFQATT and CDR2 SNEGSKA (reference sequence). CDR3 protein: CSARALLTPSYNEQFF. The CDR3 DNA follows: TGCAGTGCTAGAGCTTTACTAACTCCCTCCTACAATGAGCAGTTCTTC.

This clonotype was counted only a few times. The genes are TRBV15 and TRBJ2-5; D gene unclear. The CDR3 is 14 amino acids. The germline gives CDR1 LNHNV, CDR2 YYDKDF (reference sequence). V dropped 7 bases and J dropped 7 bases, with 19 bases sitting between them. CDR3 coding DNA: TGTGCCACCAACCCCGAGGAGAGCTTTTTGACCCAGTACTTC. It encodes CATNPEESFLTQYF. The full variable domain, its missing parts supplied by reference TRBV15 and TRBJ2-5, is DAMVIQNPRYQVTQFGKPVTLSCSQTLNHNVMYWYQQKSSQAPKLLFHYYDKDFNNEADTPDNFQSRRPNTSFCFLDIRSPGLGDTAMYLCATNPEESFLTQYFGPGTRLLVL.

By frequency in the sample, this clonotype is medium-sized. This chain links TRBV4-1 with TRBJ2-3; no clear D. The V gene's germline CDR1 is MGHRA and CDR2 YSYEKL. V dropped 2 bases and J dropped 6 bases, with 9 bases sitting between them. The CDR3 sequence is 13 residues long. The CDR3 coding sequence is TGCGCCAGCAGCCAACCTAACGGGGATACGCAGTATTTT. Amino acid sequence: CASSQPNGDTQYF.

There are a few counts of this clonotype. The chain has TRBV4-3 and TRBJ2-3; tentative D call: TRBD2 (5 bases). The CDR3 loop spans 15 amino acids. Trimming left V 3 bases short and J 5 bases short, with 15 bases between. CDR1 LGHNA and CDR2 YSLEER come from the germline V gene. The DNA for the CDR3 is TGCGCCAGCAGCCAGACATTGGCTGCGGGAGATACGCAGTATTTT. Protein: CASSQTLAAGDTQYF.

This sequence joins TRBV21-1 and TRBJ2-3; no DNA check was done on the table's D call, TRBD2. TRBV21-1 is tagged as a pseudogene. CDR3 length equals 17 residues. The CDR3 loop is CASSPSYPGECTDTQYF. CDR3 DNA sequence: TGTGCCAGCAGCCCCAGCTATCCGGGAGAGTGCACAGATACGCAGTATTTT.

In its sample, this clonotype was seen a few times. This chain joins TRBV7-9 and TRBJ2-5; 8 bases align to TRBD2. Germline V gene data show CDR1 as SEHNR and CDR2 as FQNEAQ (reference sequence). The CDR3 spans 11 residues. Losses at the gene ends were 11 bases for V and 3 bases for J; bases not matched to a gene: 2. The CDR3 sequence is CAAAGEETQYF. Written as DNA, the CDR3 is TGTGCCGCAGCGGGGGAAGAGACCCAGTACTTC.